These 10 T cell receptor beta chains were all obtained from the same sample, sequenced in a study of control samples from healthy donors and cancer patients. Only in-frame clones appear in the TCRdb table, and some are missing; sequencing was by immunoSEQ multiplex PCR. The repertoire holds a few hundred thousand clones, roughly 90% seen once, with around 6.5% in the top ten. Sequenced: PBMCs. Every receptor here comes from a middle-aged man with head and neck cancer.

The V gene is TRBV5-6, the J gene TRBJ1-1, with 8 positions matching TRBD1. The CDR3 covers 14 residues. Germline V gene sequence: CDR1 SGHDT, CDR2 YYEEEE. J was trimmed by 1 base and V by 2 bases; bases with no gene match: 1. The CDR3 loop is CASSFGTGNTEAFF. DNA for the CDR3: TGTGCCAGCAGCTTTGGGACAGGGAACACTGAAGCTTTCTTT.

The rearrangement joins TRBV5-4 to TRBJ1-1, with a weak D call TRBD1 (5 bases). CDR1 SGHNT and CDR2 YYREEE come from the germline V gene (reference sequence). This CDR3 is built from 16 residues. The ends were cut back, 3 bases at V and 1 base at J, with 16 bases in the middle. CDR3 sequence: CASSSPGAGKNTEAFF. In DNA, the CDR3 is TGTGCCAGCAGCTCCCCTGGGGCAGGAAAGAACACTGAAGCTTTCTTT.

This chain links TRBV6-5 with TRBJ1-3; D call uncertain. Germline V gives CDR1 MNHEY, CDR2 SVGAGI. Between the trimmed V and J ends, which lost 0 bases and 0 bases, there was a span of 9 bases. The CDR3 contains 16 residues. This chain's CDR3 is CASSYSGQTSGNTIYF. The CDR3 nucleotides are TGTGCCAGCAGTTACTCGGGTCAGACCTCTGGAAACACCATATATTTT.

The genes are TRBV6-5 and TRBJ2-7; TRBD2 matches at 7 bases. Germline V CDR1 and CDR2: MNHEY, SVGAGI. CDR3 length equals 13 residues. Trimming at V came to 9 bases and at J to 4 bases, leaving 9 bases not matched to a gene. DNA for the CDR3: TGTGCCAGTGATAAGCGGGGTGGGTACGAGCAGTACTTC. Its protein product is CASDKRGGYEQYF.

The chain carries TRBV7-9 and TRBJ2-7, with D tentatively TRBD1 (5 bases). V shed 10 bases and J shed 5 bases, with 9 bases lying between them. In germline, CDR1 is SEHNR, CDR2 FQNEAQ (reference sequence). This CDR3 is 10 amino acids long. The CDR3 here is CATQGNEQYF. The CDR3, as DNA: TGTGCCACGCAGGGCAACGAGCAGTACTTC.

This CDR3 is CAISAGQGNTEAFF. In DNA, the CDR3 is TGTGCCATCAGTGCGGGACAGGGGAACACTGAAGCTTTCTTT. The rearrangement uses TRBV10-3 and TRBJ1-1, with 9 bases fitting TRBD1. The V segment lost 4 bases and the J segment 1 base; nucleotides outside the gene matches: 1. CDR1 ENHRY and CDR2 SYGVKD come from the germline V gene. The CDR3 covers 14 residues.

V and J are TRBV6-5 and TRBJ1-1; D not certain. The V end lost 6 bases, the J end lost 7 bases, and 12 bases lay between the germline ends. CDR3 length equals 12 residues. The germline gives CDR1 MNHEY, CDR2 SVGAGI. In nucleotides, the CDR3 is TGTGCCAGCAGCTACCCGGGCGGTGAAGCTTTCTTT. This encodes CASSYPGGEAFF.

The chain combines TRBV5-4 with TRBJ2-1, with 10 bases fitting TRBD2. From germline, CDR1 is SGHNT and CDR2 YYREEE (reference sequence). V was pared by 2 bases and J by 4 bases, with 9 bases of the junction left unmatched. The CDR3 runs 17 residues. The CDR3 protein is CASSFGGAGGEYNEQFF. The CDR3, as DNA: TGTGCCAGCAGCTTTGGAGGAGCGGGAGGGGAGTACAATGAGCAGTTCTTC.

The V and J genes are TRBV2 and TRBJ2-7; D is possibly TRBD2 (5 bases). Between the trimmed V and J ends, which lost 2 bases and 2 bases, there was a span of 10 bases. Per germline, CDR1 SNHLY and CDR2 FYNNEI. CDR3 length: 14 amino acids. The CDR3 sequence: CASSESADPYEQYF. The DNA of the CDR3 is TGTGCCAGCAGTGAATCAGCGGATCCCTACGAGCAGTACTTC. Looking up the rest from reference TRBV2 and TRBJ2-7 gives the full variable domain: EPEVTQTPSHQVTQMGQEVILRCVPISNHLYFYWYRQILGQKVEFLVSFYNNEISEKSEIFDDQFSVERPDGSNFTLKIRSTKLEDSAMYFCASSESADPYEQYFGPGTRLTVT.

A few counts support this clone. The chain couples TRBV27 to TRBJ2-3; D could derive from TRBD1 or TRBD2 (6 bases each). The CDR3 length is 13 residues. CDR1 and CDR2 (germline): MNHEY, SMNVEV (reference sequence). Trimming took off 10 bases at V and 2 bases at J, with 13 bases between the two ends. The CDR3, as DNA: TGTGCCACCGGCGGGACATACACAGATACGCAGTATTTT. This encodes CATGGTYTDTQYF.